This T cell receptor beta chain was captured by sequencing in a study of response to subunit inactivated influenza vaccine (dated by TCRdb to the late 2010s). The study in broad terms: Deep quantitative profiling of the T cell receptor repertoire was used in the study to follow responses to a trivalent subunit inactivated influenza vaccine. What the work shows at the level of the full study, not this receptor alone: According to the authors, only a limited number of new T cells may be recruited by each seasonal influenza vaccination.

Remarks on this clonotype: The antigen this receptor binds is unknown. No much larger clone exists at a distance of one base, and base qualities are not known.

The library was generated by RT-PCR. The run used an Illumina HiSeq 2500. The public sequencing data were trimmed at Q25 with fastp and processed into clonotypes with MiXCR by TCRdb, which kept only in-frame beta chains. Each record represents a unique CDR3 protein, reported with the most common genes and DNA among its rows. In all, the sample holds 590,000 or so distinct CDR3 sequences, and 14% of those were seen once. The ten largest clonotypes hold 7.6% of the sample. The receptor was derived from a man over 45 who received an inactivated influenza vaccine. Donor details come from another sample of the same person, matched by shared clones. Sample: PBMCs from blood, taken 14 to 15 days before vaccination.

The CDR3 region reads CASSNRLAGYNEQFF. DNA sequence: TGTGCCAGCAGTAACAGACTAGCGGGGTACAATGAGCAGTTCTTC. This receptor chain uses TRBV12-3 or TRBV12-4 and TRBJ2-1, and TRBD2 matches 11 of the central bases. After removal of 5 bases from V and 4 bases from J, the junction retains 4 bases not matched to a gene. The CDR3 spans 15 residues, from the cysteine through the phenylalanine. Only CDR3 DNA is held: 45 bases, read in frame from base 1.